Shown below are 7 T cell receptor beta chains from a single sample sequenced in a study of T cell repertoires in cytomegalovirus infection (dated by TCRdb to between 2018 and 2020). These reads were obtained on an Illumina HiSeq 1500. TCRdb applied fastp at Q25 and MiXCR to the public reads, then kept only in-frame beta chains. CDR3 protein duplicates are merged, each entry listing the most common genes and DNA. The sample table contains some 240,000 distinct CDR3 sequences; only one count was recorded for approximately 15% of them. Of the sample, about 45% is held by the ten largest clones. The sequenced sample consisted of CD8+ T cells from PBMCs. Source of these receptors: a human donor in good health (CMV status not recorded). Some clones in this sample may be carry-over from other donors' samples.

This clonotype showed up many times. The rearrangement uses TRBV7-9 and TRBJ2-1; 16 bases line up with TRBD2. Germline assignment: CDR1 SEHNR and CDR2 FQNEAQ (reference sequence). The CDR3 is 19 residues long. V gave up 2 bases and J gave up 7 bases; unmatched junction bases: 11. The CDR3 DNA sequence: TGTGCCAGCAGCTTATCCGGGACTAGCGGGGGGGAAACGGGTAATGAGCAGTTCTTC. Translated: CASSLSGTSGGETGNEQFF.

This clonotype occurred a few times. The chain is built from TRBV14 and TRBJ2-5; 7 bases line up with TRBD2. Germline V CDR1 and CDR2: SGHDN, FVKESK. V lost 2 bases, J lost 1 base, and 10 bases stayed unmatched. The CDR3 runs 17 residues. The DNA of the CDR3 is TGTGCCAGCAGCCAAAGGCCAGGGCTAGCGGTCCAAGAGACCCAGTACTTC. Translated, it gives CASSQRPGLAVQETQYF.

The rearrangement joins TRBV15 to TRBJ1-1; TRBD1 matches at 7 bases. The V segment lost 0 bases and the J segment 6 bases; nucleotides outside the gene matches: 7. The germline V gene encodes CDR1 LNHNV and CDR2 YYDKDF (reference sequence). This CDR3 has 15 amino acids. CDR3 nucleotides: TGTGCCACCAGCAGAGATTCCCGGGACAGCTCTGAAGCTTTCTTT. Protein sequence: CATSRDSRDSSEAFF.

This clonotype turned up a few times. CDR3 DNA sequence: TGTGCCAGCAGCCAATTGGGGCTGCAAGAGACCCAGTACTTC. This codes for CASSQLGLQETQYF. The J gene is TRBJ2-5, the V gene TRBV6-6, with a tentative D call TRBD1 (5 bases). The CDR3 covers 14 residues. The germline CDR1 and CDR2 sequences are MNHNY and SVGAGI (reference sequence). Trimming shortened V by 6 bases and J by 2 bases, and 13 bases separated the two germline ends.

The rearrangement uses TRBV20-1 and TRBJ2-7; 9 bases agree with TRBD1. Per the germline V gene, CDR1 is DFQATT and CDR2 is SNEGSKA (reference sequence). Trimming at V came to 6 bases and at J to 2 bases, leaving 8 bases not matched to a gene. The CDR3 length is 14 residues. DNA for the CDR3: TGCAGTGCCATCCCCCGGGACAGGGCCTACGAGCAGTACTTC. This sequence encodes CSAIPRDRAYEQYF.

This clonotype was seen a few times. The chain carries TRBV5-1 and TRBJ2-3, with D possibly being TRBD2 (6 bases). V was pared by 1 base and J by 5 bases, with 14 bases between. Germline V gene lookup returns CDR1 SGHRS and CDR2 YFSETQ. The CDR3 runs 15 residues. CDR3 amino acids: CASSLIRDSLDTQYF. The CDR3 region has the DNA TGCGCCAGCAGCTTGATCCGGGACTCGCTAGATACGCAGTATTTT. Supplemented by reference TRBV5-1 and TRBJ2-3, the full variable domain reads KAGVTQTPRYLIKTRGQQVTLSCSPISGHRSVSWYQQTPGQGLQFLFEYFSETQRNKGNFPGRFSGRQFSNSRSEMNVSTLELGDSALYLCASSLIRDSLDTQYFGPGTRLTVL.

With regard to this clonotype: A much bigger clone sits one base away, suggesting this may be a read error. V is TRBV6-5 and J is TRBJ1-3, with D hard to call. The CDR3 is 14 amino acids. CDR1 is MNHEY, CDR2 SVGAGI, per germline. CDR3 bases: TGTGCCAGCAGTTACCTTGGCTCTGAAAACACCATATATTTT. It translates to CASSYLGSENTIYF.